The present T cell receptor beta chain was sequenced within a study of radiation and T cells in renal cell carcinoma. Study-wide findings and caveats: From baseline, blood top tumor clonotypes peaked at 2 weeks post-radiation.

As for time point: baseline pretreatment blood. Treatment of the sample: 15 Gy SBRT to primary tumor, nephrectomy 4 weeks later. Per the germline V gene, CDR1 is MNHEY and CDR2 is SMNVEV (reference sequence). V lost 4 bases and J lost 6, with 28 bases in between. The CDR3 totals 18 residues. TCRdb keeps only in-frame clones here, not all; method: immunoSEQ multiplex PCR. Found here are about 130,000 clones, roughly 85% of them singletons; the top ten hold under 4%. This clone was recorded at least ten times. Its antigen is still unknown. This chain links TRBV27 with TRBJ2-7; D may correspond to TRBD1 or TRBD2 (5 bases each). This clonotype was obtained from a woman aged 55-75 years with renal cell carcinoma. Specimen: blood, collected from a patient whose treatment included radiotherapy and nephrectomy. Here the CDR3 DNA reads TGTGCCAGCAGTTCGGCAGGGAGCGGTATATTCGGGTCTACCGAGCAGTACTTC. Protein product: CASSSAGSGIFGSTEQYF.